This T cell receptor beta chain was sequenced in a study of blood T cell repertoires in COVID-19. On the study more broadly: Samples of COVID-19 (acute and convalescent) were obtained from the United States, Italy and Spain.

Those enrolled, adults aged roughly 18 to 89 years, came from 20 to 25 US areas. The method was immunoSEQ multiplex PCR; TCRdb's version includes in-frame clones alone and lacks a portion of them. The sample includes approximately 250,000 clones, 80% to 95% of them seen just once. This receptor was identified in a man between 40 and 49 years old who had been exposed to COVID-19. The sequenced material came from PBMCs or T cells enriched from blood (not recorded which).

The CDR3 nucleotides are TGTGCCAGCAGCTTAGAGCCGAACACTGAAGCTTTCTTT. This sequence encodes CASSLEPNTEAFF. The V and J genes are TRBV7-9 and TRBJ1-1; D gene uncertain. Germline lookup yields CDR1 SEHNR and CDR2 FQNEAQ (reference sequence). V lost 1 base, J lost 1 base, and 4 bases lay in between. This CDR3 has 13 amino acids.